The 23 T cell receptor beta chains below come from one sample, sequenced in a study of a mutant IDH1 vaccine in newly diagnosed glioma. The repertoire was sequenced with immunoSEQ multiplex PCR; TCRdb's copy has only in-frame clones and lacks some. Among 26,000 or so clones listed, roughly 80% were seen once. Stated time point: week 23, last vaccination. Each dose of the vaccine consisted of 300 ug of mutant IDH1 20-mer peptide, with topical imiquimod. Antigens for these TCRs are unknown. Sequences were derived from PBMCs, sampled from a glioma patient whose treatment included an IDH1 peptide vaccine. The source is a woman in her twenties or thirties with glioma.

The table lists this clone with a few counts. The genes are TRBV13 and TRBJ2-2; a possible D gene is TRBD2 (5 bases). The germline V and J ends were trimmed by 6 bases and 0 bases, with 20 bases remaining between them. The CDR3 spans 18 residues. Per the germline V gene, CDR1 is PRHDT and CDR2 is FYEKMQ (reference sequence). The CDR3 spells CASSIYGEPTPNTGELFF. In DNA, the CDR3 is TGTGCCAGCAGTATTTATGGGGAGCCTACCCCGAACACCGGGGAGCTGTTTTTT.

V and J are TRBV27 and TRBJ1-5, with D maybe TRBD1 (5 bases). The CDR3 spans 17 residues. V was pared by 7 bases and J by 8 bases, with 27 bases between. Germline V gene data show CDR1 as MNHEY and CDR2 as SMNVEV (reference sequence). CDR3 residues: CASTSFRDGGRGEPQHF. Written as DNA, the CDR3 is TGTGCCAGCACCTCGTTCAGGGACGGAGGACGAGGGGAGCCCCAGCATTTT.

The chain uses TRBV5-1 and TRBJ1-1; unclear D gene. Germline V CDR1 and CDR2: SGHRS, YFSETQ. Trimming removed 2 bases from V and 0 bases from J, with 5 bases in between. The CDR3 totals 13 residues. The DNA for the CDR3 is TGCGCCAGCAGCTTCATTATGAACACTGAAGCTTTCTTT. It codes for CASSFIMNTEAFF.

The V gene is TRBV6-6, the J gene TRBJ1-1, with unresolved D. Trimming stripped 2 bases from V and 6 bases from J, with 10 bases between. CDR1 and CDR2 from the germline V gene are MNHNY and SVGAGI (reference sequence). The CDR3 has 13 residues. The CDR3 reads CASSYPDFPEAFF. As DNA, the CDR3 is TGTGCCAGCAGTTACCCGGATTTCCCTGAAGCTTTCTTT.

The J gene is TRBJ2-4, the V gene TRBV5-4, with a tentative D call TRBD2 (5 bases). Trimming left V 4 bases short and J 1 base short, with 12 bases between. CDR1 and CDR2 (germline): SGHNT, YYREEE (reference sequence). This CDR3 region has 15 residues. CDR3 in DNA: TGTGCCAGCAGCCCCCTTGGGGAGGCCAAAAACATTCAGTACTTC. Its protein product is CASSPLGEAKNIQYF.

This clone has just a few counts. The rearrangement links TRBV27 to TRBJ2-5; D not resolved. The CDR3 is 11 residues long. Germline V gene data show CDR1 as MNHEY and CDR2 as SMNVEV (reference sequence). V shed 3 bases and J shed 9 bases, with 8 bases lying between them. Here the CDR3 reads CASSFSPPQYF. CDR3 DNA: TGTGCCAGCAGTTTCTCCCCGCCCCAGTACTTC.

The V gene is TRBV6-4, the J gene TRBJ1-1; D is undetermined. The CDR3 consists of 15 residues. V was pared by 4 bases and J by 1 base, with 13 bases between. Per the germline V gene, CDR1 is MRHNA and CDR2 is SNTAGT. The CDR3 protein is CASSAVFSANTEAFF. In DNA, the CDR3 is TGTGCCAGCAGTGCGGTATTTTCGGCGAACACTGAAGCTTTCTTT.

The rearrangement links TRBV5-1 to TRBJ1-2; 11 bases align to TRBD1. V shed 1 base and J 8 bases; nucleotides not matched to a gene: 7. The CDR3 runs to 15 residues. Germline V gives CDR1 SGHRS, CDR2 YFSETQ. The CDR3 spells CASSLLGQGEGGYTF. CDR3 DNA sequence: TGCGCCAGCAGCTTGTTGGGACAGGGGGAAGGGGGCTACACCTTC.

V and J are TRBV18 and TRBJ1-3; no definite D call. Trimming pared 8 bases from V and 0 bases from J, leaving 11 bases between. Germline V gene lookup returns CDR1 KGHSH and CDR2 LQKENI. The CDR3 spans 14 residues. CDR3 in DNA: TGTGCCAGCCAAATGGACGGCTCTGGAAACACCATATATTTT. It translates to CASQMDGSGNTIYF.

This clone was counted once. CDR3 sequence reads: CASRRLTGELFF. In DNA, the CDR3 is TGTGCCAGCAGGAGGTTGACCGGGGAGCTGTTTTTT. The chain is built from TRBV7-9 and TRBJ2-2, with D uncertain. Germline assignment: CDR1 SEHNR and CDR2 FQNEAQ (reference sequence). CDR3 length: 12 residues. Between the trimmed V and J ends, which lost 6 bases and 5 bases, there was a span of 7 bases.

The chain carries TRBV4-1 and TRBJ1-5, with TRBD1 matching over 9 bases. V trimming: 5 bases; J trimming: 8 bases; junction bases outside the gene matches: 7. CDR1 and CDR2 (germline): MGHRA, YSYEKL. The CDR3 loop spans 14 amino acids. DNA for the CDR3: TGCGCCAGCAGCGCCGACAGGGGGTGGGAGCCCCAGCATTTT. Translating it yields CASSADRGWEPQHF.

This chain uses TRBV5-1 with TRBJ1-2; TRBD1 is a possible D gene (6 bases). The CDR3 runs 14 residues. Germline loops: CDR1 SGHRS, CDR2 YFSETQ. The V gene lost 3 bases and the J gene lost 1 base, with 10 bases spanning the gap. The CDR3 here is CASSWDTFNYGYTF. CDR3 in DNA: TGCGCCAGCAGCTGGGACACGTTTAACTATGGCTACACCTTC.

This clone was recorded only once. The chain carries TRBV6-7 and TRBJ2-2; the D gene is possibly TRBD1 (6 bases). TRBV6-7 is an ORF for which the function is uncertain. V was trimmed by 11 bases and J by 6 bases, leaving 22 bases between them. CDR3 length: 15 amino acids. CDR3 DNA sequence: TGTGCCCCGCCAATAAACAGGGTCTGCGCCGGGGAGCTGTTTTTT. This gives the protein CAPPINRVCAGELFF.

J is TRBJ1-1 and V is TRBV19; 8 positions match TRBD1. CDR1 is LNHDA and CDR2 is SQIVND in the germline V gene (reference sequence). V gave up 4 bases and J gave up 4 bases; unmatched junction bases: 2. The CDR3 extends over 13 amino acids. The CDR3 here is CASSRQGFTEAFF. Written as DNA, the CDR3 is TGTGCCAGTAGTAGACAGGGGTTCACTGAAGCTTTCTTT.

CDR3 protein: CASSPIGLATNEKLFF. CDR3 nucleotide sequence: TGTGCCAGCAGCCCCATCGGTCTTGCAACTAATGAAAAACTGTTTTTT. The rearrangement uses TRBV4-2 and TRBJ1-4, with no clear D. V was shortened by 4 bases and J by 0 bases, with 12 bases between the two germline ends. Germline loops: CDR1 LGHNA, CDR2 YNFKEQ. The CDR3 has 16 amino acids.

The V and J genes are TRBV4-3 and TRBJ2-1, with 7 positions matching TRBD1. The ends lost 1 base at V and 3 bases at J; junction bases unmatched: 9. The CDR3 length is 17 residues. Germline CDR1 is LGHNA and CDR2 is YSLEER. The CDR3 is CASSQAQGQVGYNEQFF. The CDR3 DNA is TGCGCCAGCAGCCAAGCCCAAGGACAGGTGGGCTACAATGAGCAGTTCTTC.

V gene TRBV6-5 combines with J gene TRBJ1-1; weak D call: TRBD1 (5 bases). Germline lookup yields CDR1 MNHEY and CDR2 SVGAGI. Trimming removed 10 bases from V and 6 bases from J, with 24 bases in between. The CDR3 extends over 15 amino acids. In DNA form, the CDR3 reads TGTGCCATCCCCCCCCCGCGGGGGAATAGGGCTGAAGCTTTCTTT. Translating it yields CAIPPPRGNRAEAFF.

The chain is built from TRBV5-4 and TRBJ2-1; D gene uncertain. The CDR3 runs 13 residues. CDR1 and CDR2 from the germline V gene are SGHNT and YYREEE (reference sequence). Trimming took 5 bases from V and 8 from J, leaving 14 bases between them. CDR3 amino acids: CASSPTLTHEQFF. CDR3 nucleotide sequence: TGTGCCAGCAGTCCGACCCTAACCCATGAGCAGTTCTTC.

This clone is termed medium-sized. This chain uses TRBV2 with TRBJ1-2, with D hard to call. Germline assignment: CDR1 SNHLY and CDR2 FYNNEI. V was clipped by 3 bases and J by 4 bases, with 6 bases between them. CDR3 length: 12 amino acids. The CDR3 here is CASSESSYGYTF. For the CDR3, the DNA is TGTGCCAGCAGTGAGAGCAGCTATGGCTACACCTTC.

The rearrangement uses TRBV6-4 and TRBJ2-2; perhaps TRBD1 as D (5 bases). The V end lost 2 bases, the J end lost 4 bases, and 11 bases lay between the germline ends. Germline lookup yields CDR1 MRHNA and CDR2 SNTAGT. CDR3 length: 15 residues. The CDR3 DNA reads as TGTGCCAGCAGTGACCCTAATGACAGCACCGGGGAGCTGTTTTTT. This translates into CASSDPNDSTGELFF.

This clone has a single count. The V gene is TRBV4-3, the J gene TRBJ1-3, with TRBD1 matching over 8 bases. The V gene's germline CDR1 is LGHNA and CDR2 YSLEER. V lost 1 base and J lost 0; bases outside the gene matches: 11. The CDR3 sequence is 19 residues long. The CDR3 here is CASSQGLGQGDLSGNTIYF. DNA of the CDR3: TGCGCCAGCAGCCAAGGACTCGGACAGGGTGATCTCTCTGGAAACACCATATATTTT.

This chain links TRBV19 with TRBJ2-7; weak D call: TRBD1 (5 bases). V was pared by 0 bases and J by 3 bases, with 15 bases between. The germline V gene has CDR1 LNHDA and CDR2 SQIVND (reference sequence). CDR3 length equals 16 residues. CDR3 residues: CASSIDHGREGYEQYF. CDR3 nucleotides: TGTGCCAGTAGTATAGATCACGGCAGGGAAGGCTACGAGCAGTACTTC.

The chain combines TRBV7-9 with TRBJ2-5; 8 bases align to TRBD2. J gave up 1 base and V 3 bases, and 1 base lay outside the gene matches. The CDR3 runs to 14 residues. Germline CDR1 and CDR2: SEHNR and FQNEAQ (reference sequence). CDR3 protein: CASSLTSVQETQYF. The CDR3 DNA sequence: TGTGCCAGCAGCTTGACTAGCGTCCAAGAGACCCAGTACTTC.